Below, 28 T cell receptor beta chains from the same sample are listed, as sequenced in a study of technical replicates of blood from a few donors. Assay: immunoSEQ multiplex PCR; the TCRdb copy retains only in-frame clones and omits some. The sample holds 14,000 or so clones, around four fifths seen once. The specimen sequenced was PBMCs. The receptor source for this set is a human donor in good health.

This chain joins TRBV5-1 and TRBJ2-7, with D uncertain. This CDR3 spans 13 amino acids. The V end lost 4 bases, the J end lost 0 bases, and 8 bases lay between the germline ends. CDR1 and CDR2 from the germline V gene are SGHRS and YFSETQ. CDR3 protein: CASSEPSSYEQYF. For the CDR3, the DNA is TGCGCCAGCAGCGAGCCTAGCTCCTACGAGCAGTACTTC.

This clone occurred once. The J gene is TRBJ2-7, the V gene TRBV2, with TRBD1 matching 8 bases. The CDR3 is 15 amino acids. Germline V lookup: CDR1 SNHLY, CDR2 FYNNEI. After removal of 5 bases from V and 6 bases from J, the junction contained 12 bases not matched to a gene. In nucleotides, the CDR3 is TGTGCCAGCAGTCCAAGACAGGGGCAAGAAAGCGAGCAGTACTTC. Protein sequence: CASSPRQGQESEQYF. Filled out from reference TRBV2 and TRBJ2-7, the complete variable domain reads EPEVTQTPSHQVTQMGQEVILRCVPISNHLYFYWYRQILGQKVEFLVSFYNNEISEKSEIFDDQFSVERPDGSNFTLKIRSTKLEDSAMYFCASSPRQGQESEQYFGPGTRLTVT.

The gene calls are TRBV19 and TRBJ2-3, with TRBD2 matching 10 bases. The CDR3 sequence is 17 residues long. Germline values: CDR1 LNHDA, CDR2 SQIVND (reference sequence). After removal of 3 bases from V and 4 bases from J, the junction contained 10 bases not matched to a gene. The CDR3 reads CASSMNLAGGIADTQYF. The CDR3 region has the DNA TGTGCCAGTAGTATGAACTTAGCGGGAGGAATAGCAGATACGCAGTATTTT.

This chain links TRBV7-9 with TRBJ2-1, with D maybe TRBD2 (5 bases). This CDR3 has 18 amino acids. In germline, CDR1 is SEHNR, CDR2 FQNEAQ (reference sequence). V was pared by 0 bases and J by 7 bases, with 22 bases between. CDR3 nucleotide sequence: TGTGCCAGCAGCTTAGCTTCTTCAGGCACCCGGGGTCGAAATGAGCAGTTCTTC. Residues: CASSLASSGTRGRNEQFF.

This chain's CDR3 is CASTGSGRASYNEQFF. DNA for the CDR3: TGTGCCAGTACTGGTAGCGGGAGGGCCTCCTACAATGAGCAGTTCTTC. J is TRBJ2-1 and V is TRBV19; 11 bases match TRBD2. Per the germline V gene, CDR1 is LNHDA and CDR2 is SQIVND (reference sequence). With V trimmed by 7 bases and J by 0 bases, 5 bases remained unmatched. There are 16 residues in the CDR3. The variable domain in full, with the rest retrieved from reference TRBV19 and TRBJ2-1, is DGGITQSPKYLFRKEGQNVTLSCEQNLNHDAMYWYRQDPGQGLRLIYYSQIVNDFQKGDIAEGYSVSREKKESFPLTVTSAQKNPTAFYLCASTGSGRASYNEQFFGPGTRLTVL.

The chain couples TRBV6-5 to TRBJ1-1, with D tentatively TRBD1 (5 bases). Trimming removed 2 bases at V and 11 bases at J, with 9 bases between. Per the germline V gene, CDR1 is MNHEY and CDR2 is SVGAGI. The CDR3 extends over 11 amino acids. DNA of the CDR3: TGTGCCAGCAGTTACCAGGGTTGGGCTTTCTTT. It translates to CASSYQGWAFF.

The rearrangement joins TRBV12-1 to TRBJ2-7; the D segment call TRBD2 is taken from the table without a DNA check. TRBV12-1 is a listed pseudogene. This CDR3 region has 15 residues. The CDR3 loop reads CASSQGLAGVYEQYF. As DNA, the CDR3 is TGTGCCAGCAGCCAGGGACTAGCGGGAGTATACGAGCAGTACTTC.

This clone appeared a single time. The chain is built from TRBV5-1 and TRBJ2-7; TRBD2 aligns across 7 bases. With 2 bases clipped from V and 6 bases from J, the junction kept 5 bases outside the gene matches. In germline, CDR1 is SGHRS, CDR2 YFSETQ. The CDR3 contains 13 residues. As DNA, the CDR3 is TGCGCCAGCAGCTTTGGGGGGGGGTCCGAGCAGTACTTC. Its translation: CASSFGGGSEQYF.

This chain uses TRBV7-2 with TRBJ2-6; D possibly corresponds to TRBD1 (5 bases). Trimming removed 3 bases at V and 1 base at J, with 7 bases between. From germline, CDR1 is SGHTA and CDR2 FQGNSA. This CDR3 has 15 residues. In nucleotides, the CDR3 is TGTGCCAGCAGCTTTGGGGCATCTGGGGCCAACGTCCTGACTTTC. This translates into CASSFGASGANVLTF.

The rearrangement uses TRBV9 and TRBJ1-2, with D unresolved. Germline V gene lookup returns CDR1 SGDLS and CDR2 YYNGEE. This CDR3 has 12 residues. V lost 0 bases, J lost 8 bases, and 8 bases lay in between. The CDR3 region is CASSVVRGGYTF. As DNA, the CDR3 is TGTGCCAGCAGCGTAGTCCGAGGAGGCTACACCTTC. Using reference TRBV9 and TRBJ1-2 for the parts outside the CDR3, the full variable domain is DSGVTQTPKHLITATGQRVTLRCSPRSGDLSVYWYQQSLDQGLQFLIQYYNGEERAKGNILERFSAQQFPDLHSELNLSSLELGDSALYFCASSVVRGGYTFGSGTRLTVV.

The V gene is TRBV6-5, the J gene TRBJ2-1; 10 nucleotides line up with TRBD2. Germline V gene lookup returns CDR1 MNHEY and CDR2 SVGAGI. CDR3 length equals 15 residues. V lost 2 bases, J lost 6 bases, and 4 bases stayed unmatched. The CDR3 DNA reads as TGTGCCAGCAGTTACGGGCTAGCGGGAGCCAATGAGCAGTTCTTC. It codes for CASSYGLAGANEQFF.

The chain joins TRBV2 to TRBJ1-5; TRBD1 matches at 9 bases. This CDR3 spans 16 amino acids. Per germline, CDR1 SNHLY and CDR2 FYNNEI. V trimming: 6 bases; J trimming: 4 bases; junction bases outside the gene matches: 10. CDR3: CASSSGQGVENQPQHF. For the CDR3, the DNA is TGTGCCAGCAGCTCGGGACAGGGAGTAGAGAATCAGCCCCAGCATTTT.

The V call is TRBV19, the J call TRBJ2-7; TRBD2 matches at 12 bases. Germline lookup yields CDR1 LNHDA and CDR2 SQIVND (reference sequence). This CDR3 comprises 15 residues. V lost 5 bases and J lost 4; bases outside the gene matches: 6. This chain's CDR3 is CASSPLTSGRYEQYF. Written as DNA, the CDR3 is TGTGCCAGTAGTCCCCTGACTAGCGGGAGATACGAGCAGTACTTC.

There are a few counts of this clone. The chain has TRBV29-1 and TRBJ2-7; a weak D match, TRBD1 (6 bases). The CDR3 runs to 13 residues. Germline lookup yields CDR1 SQVTM and CDR2 ANQGSEA. The V end was cut by 5 bases, the J end by 4 bases, with 15 bases between. CDR3 protein: CSVLTGSLYEQYF. The CDR3, as DNA: TGCAGCGTTCTCACAGGGTCTTTATACGAGCAGTACTTC.

The chain employs TRBV6-4 and TRBJ2-1; 11 bases align to TRBD2. The CDR3 has 15 amino acids. V lost 6 bases to trimming and J lost 4 bases; unmatched junction nucleotides: 5. From germline, CDR1 is MRHNA and CDR2 SNTAGT. CDR3 sequence: CASRVGLAAYNEQFF. The CDR3 bases are TGTGCCAGCAGGGTGGGACTAGCGGCTTACAATGAGCAGTTCTTC.

The V and J genes are TRBV6-5 and TRBJ1-2; D ambiguous. In germline, CDR1 is MNHEY, CDR2 SVGAGI. The CDR3 spans 14 residues. V was cut by 2 bases and J by 5 bases, with 12 bases left in between. Here the CDR3 DNA reads TGTGCCAGCAGTTACCGCGGCCAAGATTATGGCTACACCTTC. This codes for CASSYRGQDYGYTF.

The chain couples TRBV30 to TRBJ2-3, with a tentative D call TRBD1 (5 bases). With 2 bases removed from V and 1 base from J, the gap between germline ends came to 7 bases. Germline CDR1 is GTSNPN and CDR2 is SVGIG (reference sequence). This CDR3 contains 13 residues. The CDR3 DNA is TGTGCCTGGAGTTTAGGGGGCACAGATACGCAGTATTTT. Protein sequence: CAWSLGGTDTQYF.

The V and J genes are TRBV11-2 and TRBJ1-1, with D uncertain. The CDR3 totals 12 residues. CDR1 and CDR2 from the germline V gene are SGHAT and FQNNGV. V was pared by 3 bases and J by 2 bases, with 4 bases between. The CDR3 protein is CASSFRNTEAFF. The CDR3 DNA reads as TGTGCCAGCAGCTTTAGAAACACTGAAGCTTTCTTT.

This sequence joins TRBV7-8 and TRBJ2-7; 8 bases map to TRBD2. The V and J ends lost 5 bases and 3 bases, in that order; junction bases with no gene match: 6. The CDR3 has 14 residues. Germline values: CDR1 SGHVS, CDR2 FQNEAQ. The DNA of the CDR3 is TGTGCCAGCAGCCTCAGCGGGAGCGACTACGAGCAGTACTTC. It encodes CASSLSGSDYEQYF.

The V gene is TRBV5-6, the J gene TRBJ1-1; D possibly corresponds to TRBD1 (5 bases). CDR1 and CDR2 from the germline V gene are SGHDT and YYEEEE. V lost 0 bases and J lost 4, with 10 bases in between. The CDR3 is 14 amino acids. CDR3 DNA: TGTGCCAGCAGCTTGGGACTCCAGGGCACTGAAGCTTTCTTT. Its protein is CASSLGLQGTEAFF.

The gene calls are TRBV5-4 and TRBJ2-7; TRBD2 matches at 8 bases. Germline V gene data show CDR1 as SGHNT and CDR2 as YYREEE (reference sequence). Trimming removed 4 bases from V and 1 base from J; junction bases left unmatched: 10. CDR3 length equals 16 residues. The CDR3: CASSPSGGEGSYEQYF. The CDR3 DNA sequence: TGTGCCAGCAGCCCAAGCGGGGGAGAGGGTTCCTACGAGCAGTACTTC.

This chain's CDR3 is CASSLALYPPNTEAFF. CDR3 nucleotide sequence: TGTGCCAGCAGCTTGGCCTTATATCCTCCGAACACTGAAGCTTTCTTT. The rearrangement links TRBV5-4 to TRBJ1-1; D gene unclear. Germline V CDR1 and CDR2: SGHNT, YYREEE (reference sequence). Trimming removed 0 bases at V and 1 base at J, with 13 bases between. The CDR3 runs to 16 residues.

V is TRBV10-2 and J is TRBJ2-5, with 10 bases fitting TRBD2. The V gene end was trimmed by 3 bases and the J gene end by 4 bases; junction bases not matched to a gene: 5. The germline gives CDR1 WSHSY, CDR2 SAAADI. The CDR3 is 15 residues long. CDR3 amino acids: CASSDPSGSGETQYF. As DNA, the CDR3 is TGCGCCAGCAGTGATCCTAGCGGGAGTGGAGAGACCCAGTACTTC.

The chain is built from TRBV6-4 and TRBJ2-7, with 9 bases identical to TRBD2. V gave up 4 bases and J gave up 3 bases; unmatched junction bases: 16. Germline V gene sequence: CDR1 MRHNA, CDR2 SNTAGT. The CDR3 spans 18 residues. For the CDR3, the DNA is TGTGCCAGCAGTGGAGGGGCTAGCGGGGCCCAGCCCAACTACGAGCAGTACTTC. Protein sequence: CASSGGASGAQPNYEQYF.

This clone was counted once. The rearrangement uses TRBV15 and TRBJ2-3, with TRBD2 identical over 9 bases. This CDR3 has 15 amino acids. With 0 bases clipped from V and 4 bases from J, the junction kept 2 bases outside the gene matches. The germline V gene encodes CDR1 LNHNV and CDR2 YYDKDF (reference sequence). This CDR3 reads CATSRDAGGPDTQYF. The CDR3 DNA is TGTGCCACCAGCAGAGATGCGGGAGGGCCAGATACGCAGTATTTT.

J is TRBJ2-7 and V is TRBV7-9; 14 nucleotides match TRBD2. Germline lookup yields CDR1 SEHNR and CDR2 FQNEAQ (reference sequence). The CDR3 sequence is 16 residues long. V shed 2 bases, J shed 4 bases, and the junction held 4 bases outside the gene matches. CDR3 region: CASSLSGTSGSYEQYF. The CDR3, as DNA: TGTGCCAGCAGCTTATCAGGGACTAGCGGGAGTTACGAGCAGTACTTC.

The rearrangement uses TRBV5-4 and TRBJ2-1; 8 nucleotides line up with TRBD2. This CDR3 is 16 amino acids long. J lost 3 bases, V lost 4 bases, and 9 bases had no gene match. Germline V gene lookup returns CDR1 SGHNT and CDR2 YYREEE (reference sequence). The CDR3 nucleotides are TGTGCCAGCAGCCCCCTTTGGCGGGAGGACTACAATGAGCAGTTCTTC. As protein: CASSPLWREDYNEQFF.

The rearrangement joins TRBV2 to TRBJ2-7; no firm D call. The germline gives CDR1 SNHLY, CDR2 FYNNEI. The CDR3 contains 14 residues. Trimming cost V 1 base and J 2 bases, with 9 bases left between them. The DNA of the CDR3 is TGTGCCAGCAGTGAAGGAACTATCCCCTACGAGCAGTACTTC. Encoded protein: CASSEGTIPYEQYF.